This record concerns one T cell receptor beta chain sequence. It has no known antigen specificity. Base qualities are not recorded, but no much larger clone differs from it by a single base. The sample originates from a study of OX40 agonist ivuxolimab in advanced cancers. Describing the broader study: Ivuxolimab, which targeted the costimulatory receptor OX40 (CD134), was an agonistic, fully human IgG2 monoclonal antibody. Peripheral TCRbeta sequencing was intended to test whether TCR sequence diversity was altered and clonal T-cell expansion was caused by ivuxolimab. Patients were allowed to have had prior anti-PD-1, anti-PD-L1 or anti-CTLA-4 therapy, and 40% to 45% of the dose-escalation patients had been treated with checkpoint inhibitors. Intravenous ivuxolimab was administered to patients every 2 weeks at six dose levels: 0.01, 0.1, 0.3, 1.5, 3 and 10 mg/kg. Partial responses were achieved by three dose-escalation patients, of whom one had hepatocellular carcinoma and two had cutaneous melanoma. The monotherapy dose-escalation portion (N of about 50 patients) of the phase I ivuxolimab trial is reported in the paper. In the dose-escalation cohort, around 80% of patients were male, and the mean age was roughly 60 years with a range of roughly 20 to 79. Of the roughly 52 dose-escalation patients, hepatocellular carcinoma was present in some 19, melanoma in approximately 15, renal cell carcinoma in 9 and head and neck cancer in 9. Overall results and qualifications from the work: In partial responders in the 0.1-3.0 mg/kg groups, normalized peripheral clonal expansion was found to be among the lowest, especially among CD8+ T cells. After ivuxolimab, CD8+ T cells had more expanded clones than CD4+ T cells on average. The antigen specificity of the clonally expanded peripheral T cells was not determined. Clonal expansion of both CD4+ and CD8+ blood T cells was observed from baseline to week 6 at doses 0.1 to 3.0 mg/kg. Low levels of normalized T-cell clonal expansion were also seen in some patients who did not respond.

The trial excluded patients who had a history of autoimmune disease or who were on systemic immunosuppression. In every dose cohort, peripheral blood was drawn for TCR sequencing at baseline, cycle 4 day 1, and cycle 7 day 1. The samples were drawn from a first-in-human, open-label, multicenter phase I dose-escalation trial of ivuxolimab. Adults with locally advanced or metastatic head and neck squamous cell, hepatocellular, melanoma or renal cell carcinoma were enrolled in the trial. CD4+ and CD8+ T cells were sorted separately from peripheral blood before TCR sequencing. Genomic DNA was isolated from the sorted cells so that the TCRbeta CDR3 region could be sequenced. The immunoSEQ Assay was used for sequencing of TCRbeta CDR3 regions. The source is immuneACCESS, and TCRdb retained only in-frame sequences with V and J called. Part of the clones is not carried over; for the studies checked, unresolved V genes explain less than half of this, and the remainder is unexplained. The sample records 80,000 to 95,000 clones, roughly 91% of which are singletons. Over 0.65% of the sample goes to the ten largest clones.

V is pared back by 3 bases and J by 8 bases, with 10 bases lying between the germline termini. The CDR3 sequence holds 13 residues, the cysteine and phenylalanine included. Here the CDR3 DNA is all that survives: 39 bases in frame from base 1. For CDR1 and CDR2, the germline V gene lists MDHEN and SYDVKM. This TCR derives from an adult with an advanced solid tumor such as melanoma, head and neck, liver or kidney cancer. Sequencing used CD4+ or CD8+ T cells sorted from blood, obtained in a trial of the OX40 agonist ivuxolimab. The sequence links TRBV28 to TRBJ2-2; the D gene is not confidently resolved. The CDR3 here reads CASSFPPYGELFF. The DNA sequence follows: TGTGCCAGCAGTTTTCCCCCTTATGGGGAGCTGTTTTTT.